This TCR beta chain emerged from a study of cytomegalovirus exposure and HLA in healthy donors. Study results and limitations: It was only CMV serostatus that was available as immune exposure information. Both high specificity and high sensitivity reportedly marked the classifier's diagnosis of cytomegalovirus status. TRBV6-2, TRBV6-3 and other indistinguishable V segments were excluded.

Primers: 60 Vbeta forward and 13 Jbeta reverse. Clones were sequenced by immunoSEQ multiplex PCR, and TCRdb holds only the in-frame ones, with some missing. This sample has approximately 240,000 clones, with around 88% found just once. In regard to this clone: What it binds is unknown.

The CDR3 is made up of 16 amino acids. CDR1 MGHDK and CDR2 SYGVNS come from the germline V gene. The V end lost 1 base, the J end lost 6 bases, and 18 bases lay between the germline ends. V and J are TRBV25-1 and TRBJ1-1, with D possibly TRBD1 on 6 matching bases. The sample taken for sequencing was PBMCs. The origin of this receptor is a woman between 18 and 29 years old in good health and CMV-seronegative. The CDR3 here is CASSEWGPGGQAEAFF. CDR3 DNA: TGTGCCAGCAGTGAATGGGGTCCGGGGGGCCAGGCTGAAGCTTTCTTT.